This T cell receptor (beta chain) emerged from a study of T cells after yellow fever vaccination. This clonotype occurred a few times. The antigen remains undetermined. Trimming at V came to 2 bases and at J to 4 bases, leaving 2 bases not matched to a gene. The CDR3 extends over 14 amino acids. CDR1 is KGHDR, CDR2 SFDVKD, per germline. Production of TCR cDNA was by 5'RACE template switching, which also added a universal primer site and UMIs. TCRdb processed the 5' RACE reads anew with MiXCR; each CDR3 protein has one entry. The table lists 300,000 to 350,000 distinct CDR3 sequences, approximately 4.3% of them singletons. Whole-study findings and limits: Subsequent to the booster, the majority of primary-vaccination clones reappeared (around 96% CD4, approximately 85% CD8). A faster peak, day 5 versus 15, was reached by the weaker secondary response. Abundant clonotypes from the bulk population could contaminate FACS-sorted repertoires.

The chain combines TRBV24-1 with TRBJ1-2, with TRBD1 identical over 8 bases. Sample: PBMCs, taken 15 days after the yellow fever booster vaccination. This receptor was obtained from a man aged 18 to 29 who received the YFV17D yellow fever vaccine. The CDR3 is CATSDSGQGYGYTF. CDR3 sequence (DNA): TGTGCCACCAGTGATTCTGGACAGGGCTATGGCTACACCTTC.